The T cell receptor (beta chain) described here comes from a study of blood T cell repertoires in COVID-19. The age range of participants was about 18 to 95 years, with residence in under 25 US areas. Sequenced by immunoSEQ multiplex PCR; TCRdb stores in-frame clones only, minus some. The data contain about 400,000 clones, 88% of them singletons. On this clone: Other DNA sequences in the sample encode the same CDR3.

The germline CDR1 and CDR2 sequences are ENHRY and SYGVKD. CDR3 length: 12 residues. Trimming stripped 3 bases from V and 0 bases from J, with 3 bases between. The clonotype comes from a woman aged 40 to 50 with acute COVID-19. Material: PBMCs or T cells enriched from blood (not recorded which). The chain is built from TRBV10-3 and TRBJ2-7; D unclear. In DNA, the CDR3 is TGTGCCATCAGTGACAGCTCCTACGAGCAGTACTTC. Its translation: CAISDSSYEQYF.